This TCR beta chain appears in the sequencing data of a study of somatic mutations in cytotoxic T cells in rheumatoid arthritis. Background on the study: Selected T-cell populations stained with V beta antibodies were isolated by flow sorting to nearly 100% purity; these included V beta1+ cells subjected to TCRB sequencing.

The study's findings and limits: Patients with rheumatoid arthritis showed a slight underrepresentation of TRBV07, a finding that was never subjected to any adjustment for multiple comparisons. No antigen targets were known for the expanded CD8+ clones.

V lost 6 bases, J lost 7 bases, and 11 bases lay in between. The CDR3 has 12 amino acids. In germline, CDR1 is SGHRS, CDR2 YFSETQ. As regards this clone: Its antigen is not identified.

Profiling relied on immunoSEQ multiplex PCR, and the TCRdb table lists in-frame clones only, not all of them. The repertoire holds about 30,000 clones, with roughly four fifths as singletons. The TCR was taken from an adult with rheumatoid arthritis. This chain links TRBV5-1 with TRBJ2-1; no clear D. The sequencing sample was made of CD8+ T cells sorted from blood. CDR3: CASTTTGNEQFF. In DNA form, the CDR3 reads TGCGCCAGCACCACTACCGGGAATGAGCAGTTCTTC.